This TCR beta chain appears in the sequencing data of a study of beta chain features in type 1 diabetes. For the study at large: Examination covered almost 110,000,000 sorted cells spanning all samples. Points from the study as a whole: For TCRB rearrangement, an influence of HLA type remained unresolved here. Researchers report that Type 1 diabetes patients had moderately but significantly shorter TCRB CDR3s across all four CD4+ subsets.

This CDR3 contains 13 residues. Germline CDR1 is SEHNR and CDR2 is FQNEAQ (reference sequence). Trimming took off 5 bases at V and 0 bases at J, with 7 bases between the two ends. Isolated RNA was reverse transcribed in full, so expressed TCRB transcripts were sequenced. Generated by immunoSEQ multiplex PCR, the TCRdb table keeps only in-frame clones and is missing some. The sample gives fewer than 250,000 clones, roughly two thirds of which show up once; around 0.05% is in the top ten. This clone was picked up one time. Its specificity is not known. The gene calls are TRBV7-9 and TRBJ1-1, with D unclear. The receptor's source is a man aged 25-40 years in good health. Specimen: naive CD4+ T cells from blood. CDR3: CASSLELNTEAFF. The CDR3 DNA follows: TGTGCCAGCAGCCTCGAATTGAACACTGAAGCTTTCTTT.